Below are 17 T cell receptor beta chains sequenced from a single sample in a study of T cells after posttransplantation cyclophosphamide. Using immunoSEQ multiplex PCR, the repertoire was profiled, and TCRdb retains in-frame clones only, with some absent. Of over 15,000 clones in the sample, over 65% were seen once. Busulfan-fludarabine conditioning, marrow transplant, and cyclophosphamide on days +3 and +4 were administered. This specimen was PBMCs, taken after an allogeneic stem cell transplant with post-transplant cyclophosphamide. These receptors were collected from a male patient in his 30s who received an allogeneic stem cell transplant from a related donor, was CMV-positive, and had acute GVHD only. Some T cells may possibly be graft donor cells.

V gene TRBV4-3 combines with J gene TRBJ2-7, with 8 bases identical to TRBD1. J was trimmed by 7 bases and V by 4 bases; bases with no gene match: 9. This CDR3 contains 14 residues. Looked up from germline, CDR1 is LGHNA and CDR2 is YSLEER. The CDR3 here is CASSRDRRSDEQYF. The DNA of the CDR3 is TGCGCCAGCAGCCGGGACAGGAGATCGGATGAGCAGTACTTC.

The rearrangement uses TRBV9 and TRBJ1-2; 8 nucleotides align to TRBD1. The ends lost 4 bases at V and 4 bases at J; junction bases unmatched: 3. CDR1 is SGDLS, CDR2 YYNGEE, per germline. The CDR3 loop spans 13 amino acids. The CDR3 here is CASSRDRGYGYTF. CDR3 DNA sequence: TGTGCCAGCAGCAGAGACAGGGGCTATGGCTACACCTTC.

In this sample, this clone turned up once. V usage is TRBV5-1 and J usage is TRBJ2-3, with D maybe TRBD2 (6 bases). Looked up from germline, CDR1 is SGHRS and CDR2 is YFSETQ. The V and J ends lost 4 bases and 4 bases respectively, with 19 bases between them. The CDR3 totals 16 residues. The CDR3 DNA is TGCGCCAGCAGCCCCAACTCGGGACTCCAACCAGATACGCAGTATTTT. Residues: CASSPNSGLQPDTQYF.

The chain combines TRBV6-1 with TRBJ2-7; 9 bases fit TRBD1. Per germline, CDR1 MNHNS and CDR2 SASEGT. CDR3 length equals 15 residues. Trimming removed 5 bases from V and 2 bases from J; junction bases left unmatched: 7. CDR3 nucleotides: TGTGCCAGCAGTACGGGACAGGGTTACGCCTACGAGCAGTACTTC. Its protein is CASSTGQGYAYEQYF.

The chain links TRBV5-5 to TRBJ1-2, with a possible D match to TRBD1 (6 bases). CDR1 and CDR2 (germline): SGHKS, YYEKEE (reference sequence). There are 15 residues in the CDR3. V lost 4 bases to trimming and J lost 3 bases, with 16 bases between them. CDR3 residues: CASSATGSSDYGYTF. The CDR3 region has the DNA TGTGCCAGCAGCGCCACAGGGAGTTCAGACTATGGCTACACCTTC.

The gene calls are TRBV27 and TRBJ1-2; 8 nucleotides agree with TRBD1. Germline V gene sequence: CDR1 MNHEY, CDR2 SMNVEV (reference sequence). This CDR3 contains 14 residues. Trimming took 2 bases from V and 2 from J; bases not matched to a gene: 1. Here the CDR3 DNA reads TGTGCCAGCAGTTTAACAGGGGGGAACTATGGCTACACCTTC. Its protein product is CASSLTGGNYGYTF.

This clone showed up just once. The chain uses TRBV10-1 and TRBJ1-1; D may be TRBD1 (5 bases). Trimming cost V 6 bases and J 1 base, with 15 bases left between them. The CDR3 runs to 15 residues. Germline-derived CDR1 and CDR2 are WNHNN and SYGVQD (reference sequence). The DNA of the CDR3 is TGCGCCAGCAGCTCGGCGGGGCAGGGGAACACTGAAGCTTTCTTT. Protein: CASSSAGQGNTEAFF.

The chain employs TRBV15 and TRBJ1-6, with a tentative D call TRBD1 (5 bases). The CDR3 spans 16 residues. The V gene's germline CDR1 is LNHNV and CDR2 YYDKDF (reference sequence). The germline V and J ends were trimmed by 3 bases and 9 bases, with 18 bases remaining between them. The CDR3 sequence: CATSRGADTATSPLHF. DNA for the CDR3: TGTGCCACCAGCAGGGGTGCGGACACGGCAACTTCACCCCTCCACTTT. Full variable domain (remainder filled in from reference TRBV15 and TRBJ1-6): DAMVIQNPRYQVTQFGKPVTLSCSQTLNHNVMYWYQQKSSQAPKLLFHYYDKDFNNEADTPDNFQSRRPNTSFCFLDIRSPGLGDTAMYLCATSRGADTATSPLHFGNGTRLTVT.

This rearrangement joins TRBV27 to TRBJ2-1, with a possible D match to TRBD2 (7 bases). Trimming removed 2 bases at V and 7 bases at J, with 12 bases between. Germline V lookup: CDR1 MNHEY, CDR2 SMNVEV (reference sequence). The CDR3 runs 14 residues. CDR3 DNA sequence: TGTGCCAGCAGTTTAAGGGGGGGCACGAATGAGCAGTTCTTC. Amino acids: CASSLRGGTNEQFF.

This sequence joins TRBV7-2 and TRBJ2-5; possible D gene TRBD1, 6 bases. The V end was cut by 5 bases, the J end by 4 bases, with 11 bases between. Per germline, CDR1 SGHTA and CDR2 FQGNSA. CDR3 length: 13 residues. The CDR3 coding sequence is TGTGCCAGCAGCAAACGGGACACAGAGACCCAGTACTTC. It yields the protein CASSKRDTETQYF.

CDR3 DNA: TGTGCCAGCAGCGTAACCGGGACAGGGTATTCGAACACTGAAGCTTTCTTT. Residues: CASSVTGTGYSNTEAFF. V usage is TRBV7-2 and J usage is TRBJ1-1, with TRBD1 identical over 9 bases. The V gene end was trimmed by 5 bases and the J gene end by 1 base; junction bases not matched to a gene: 11. Germline lookup yields CDR1 SGHTA and CDR2 FQGNSA. The CDR3 spans 17 residues.

This chain uses TRBV5-6 with TRBJ2-2; TRBD2 agrees at 9 bases. The CDR3 totals 15 residues. Unmatched junction bases numbered 5, after V lost 5 bases and J lost 3 bases. CDR1 and CDR2 (germline): SGHDT, YYEEEE. CDR3 sequence reads: CASRGGGAYTGELFF. The CDR3 nucleotides are TGTGCCAGCAGGGGCGGGGGGGCCTACACCGGGGAGCTGTTTTTT. Complete variable domain (other parts from reference TRBV5-6 and TRBJ2-2): DAGVTQSPTHLIKTRGQQVTLRCSPKSGHDTVSWYQQALGQGPQFIFQYYEEEERQRGNFPDRFSGHQFPNYSSELNVNALLLGDSALYLCASRGGGAYTGELFFGEGSRLTVL.

The chain combines TRBV6-5 with TRBJ2-1; no definite D call. The V gene's germline CDR1 is MNHEY and CDR2 SVGAGI. The CDR3 sequence is 15 residues long. Trimming removed 6 bases at V and 5 bases at J, with 17 bases between. CDR3 residues: CASSRRIDRDNEQFF. The DNA of the CDR3 is TGTGCCAGCAGCAGACGGATTGATCGGGACAATGAGCAGTTCTTC.

There are many counts of this clone. The chain has TRBV28 and TRBJ2-2; maybe TRBD1 (5 bases). V lost 3 bases and J lost 3, with 11 bases in between. This CDR3 contains 15 residues. Germline lookup yields CDR1 MDHEN and CDR2 SYDVKM. In DNA form, the CDR3 reads TGTGCCAGCAGTTTTATAACCAGGGACACCGGGGAGCTGTTTTTT. It yields the protein CASSFITRDTGELFF.

The chain couples TRBV11-3 to TRBJ2-7, with D possibly matching TRBD1 (5 bases). The V gene lost 5 bases and the J gene lost 8 bases, with 16 bases spanning the gap. This CDR3 region has 13 residues. Germline values: CDR1 SGHNT, CDR2 YENEEA. This chain's CDR3 is CASSVTGTFKQYF. The CDR3 DNA follows: TGTGCCAGCAGCGTAACAGGAACCTTCAAGCAGTACTTC.

The chain combines TRBV19 with TRBJ2-3, with 7 bases matching TRBD1. CDR1 and CDR2 from the germline V gene are LNHDA and SQIVND (reference sequence). V lost 6 bases to trimming and J lost 9 bases; unmatched junction nucleotides: 9. The CDR3 runs 13 residues. CDR3 in DNA: TGTGCCAGTAGAGCAGAGGGGGCGGGCACGCAGTATTTT. Encoded protein: CASRAEGAGTQYF.

This clone occurred once. V is TRBV21-1 and J is TRBJ1-1. TRBV21-1 represents a pseudogene. This CDR3 spans 14 amino acids. The CDR3 sequence: CASSRGLQRIEAFF. The CDR3 nucleotides are TGTGCCAGCTCCAGAGGACTCCAAAGGATTGAAGCTTTCTTT.